A single sample is the source of the 26 T cell receptor beta chains below, sequenced in a study of blood T cell repertoires in COVID-19. Clones were read by immunoSEQ multiplex PCR, and TCRdb kept only the in-frame ones, dropping some. This sample has approximately 130,000 clones, with roughly 85% found just once. Sequencing was performed on peripheral blood. Receptors originate from a human donor in a cohort sampled during active COVID-19.

The gene calls are TRBV9 and TRBJ2-3; D unclear. Germline V lookup: CDR1 SGDLS, CDR2 YYNGEE. This CDR3 spans 14 amino acids. Trimming pared 0 bases from V and 4 bases from J, leaving 9 bases between. The chain's CDR3 is CASSVVIGSDTQYF. For the CDR3, the DNA is TGTGCCAGCAGCGTAGTGATCGGGTCAGATACGCAGTATTTT.

This chain links TRBV6-4 with TRBJ2-3, with 9 bases identical to TRBD2. Germline CDR1 reads MRHNA; CDR2 reads SNTAGT. The CDR3 totals 16 residues. V lost 6 bases and J lost 10; bases outside the gene matches: 17. The CDR3 nucleotides read TGTGCCAGCAGCCCTGAGATTGGCGGGGGGGCCGTGGCGCAGTATTTT. Translation: CASSPEIGGGAVAQYF.

The genes are TRBV7-2 and TRBJ1-5, with a possible D match to TRBD1 (5 bases). The germline V gene encodes CDR1 SGHTA and CDR2 FQGNSA. The CDR3 sequence is 14 residues long. V lost 5 bases, J lost 6 bases, and 14 bases lay in between. The CDR3 sequence is CASSKERGFQPQHF. For the CDR3, the DNA is TGTGCCAGCAGCAAAGAAAGGGGATTTCAGCCCCAGCATTTT.

This chain joins TRBV7-8 and TRBJ2-7, with TRBD1 identical over 9 bases. Germline trimming cut 10 bases from V and 3 bases from J; bases unmatched to any gene: 13. This CDR3 region has 15 residues. The germline V gene has CDR1 SGHVS and CDR2 FQNEAQ. This chain's CDR3 is CANYAAGDRDYEQYF. CDR3 coding DNA: TGTGCCAACTACGCAGCTGGGGACAGGGACTACGAGCAGTACTTC. Combining the CDR3 with reference TRBV7-8 and TRBJ2-7 gives the whole variable domain GAGVSQSPRYKVAKRGQDVALRCDPISGHVSLFWYQQALGQGPEFLTYFQNEAQLDKSGLPSDRFFAERPEGSVSTLKIQRTQQEDSAVYLCANYAAGDRDYEQYFGPGTRLTVT.

The V gene is TRBV19, the J gene TRBJ1-3; D is unclear. The V gene lost 4 bases and the J gene lost 4 bases, with 14 bases spanning the gap. Per germline, CDR1 LNHDA and CDR2 SQIVND (reference sequence). CDR3 length equals 15 residues. Written as DNA, the CDR3 is TGTGCCAGTAGTAAGGACGGAGGAGTAGGAAACACCATATATTTT. It codes for CASSKDGGVGNTIYF.

V usage is TRBV5-1 and J usage is TRBJ2-2; D remains ambiguous. Trimming removed 4 bases at V and 1 base at J, with 5 bases between. The germline CDR1 and CDR2 sequences are SGHRS and YFSETQ. The CDR3 consists of 13 residues. The CDR3 DNA reads TGCGCCAGCAGCATCTGGAACACCGGGGAGCTGTTTTTT. Protein: CASSIWNTGELFF.

The V gene is TRBV10-3, the J gene TRBJ2-3; 10 bases agree with TRBD2. The CDR3 covers 17 residues. Germline trimming cut 4 bases from V and 0 bases from J; bases unmatched to any gene: 7. Germline V gene data show CDR1 as ENHRY and CDR2 as SYGVKD. The CDR3 DNA reads as TGTGCCATCAGTGCGGGTAGCGGGGGGACTAGCACAGATACGCAGTATTTT. This encodes CAISAGSGGTSTDTQYF.

The V call is TRBV5-4, the J call TRBJ1-1; 9 nucleotides agree with TRBD1. This CDR3 has 14 amino acids. Germline CDR1 reads SGHNT; CDR2 reads YYREEE (reference sequence). With V trimmed by 1 base and J by 5 bases, 3 bases remained unmatched. Written as DNA, the CDR3 is TGTGCCAGCAGCTTGACAGGGGGCAGGACTGAAGCTTTCTTT. This encodes CASSLTGGRTEAFF.

CDR3 DNA sequence: TGTGCCAGCAGTCTGGGGACAGGGGGCATTGTGGGCAATCAGCCCCAGCATTTT. It codes for CASSLGTGGIVGNQPQHF. The chain couples TRBV28 to TRBJ1-5, with 12 bases matching TRBD1. The CDR3 is 18 residues long. V gave up 5 bases and J gave up 2 bases; unmatched junction bases: 10. In germline, CDR1 is MDHEN, CDR2 SYDVKM.

This chain uses TRBV5-1 with TRBJ2-5; tentatively, D is TRBD1 (6 bases). CDR3 length equals 18 residues. Germline V lookup: CDR1 SGHRS, CDR2 YFSETQ. Between the trimmed V and J ends, which lost 4 bases and 0 bases, there was a span of 22 bases. DNA of the CDR3: TGCGCCAGCAGCCCTTCCCGGGACACCTACTCGTACCAAGAGACCCAGTACTTC. Translation: CASSPSRDTYSYQETQYF.

In this sample, this clone turned up once. This chain uses TRBV7-2 with TRBJ1-5, with 8 bases identical to TRBD1. Germline CDR1 is SGHTA and CDR2 is FQGNSA. V shed 4 bases, J shed 7 bases, and the junction held 6 bases outside the gene matches. This CDR3 has 14 residues. CDR3 coding DNA: TGTGCCAGCAGCTACGACAGGGGAGGCCAGCCCCAGCATTTT. This gives the protein CASSYDRGGQPQHF.

The V and J genes are TRBV5-4 and TRBJ2-1; TRBD2 matches at 9 bases. This CDR3 is built from 15 residues. The trim removed 0 bases at V and 7 bases at J, leaving 5 bases unmatched. Germline V gene lookup returns CDR1 SGHNT and CDR2 YYREEE (reference sequence). CDR3 nucleotide sequence: TGTGCCAGCAGCTTGGGCGGGAGGGCCATTAATGAGCAGTTCTTC. Protein sequence: CASSLGGRAINEQFF.

V and J are TRBV4-1 and TRBJ1-2; possible D gene TRBD1, 6 bases. Germline loops: CDR1 MGHRA, CDR2 YSYEKL. V lost 0 bases to trimming and J lost 8 bases, with 16 bases between them. The CDR3 length is 15 residues. In DNA, the CDR3 is TGCGCCAGCAGCCAAGACAACACAGGGAGGGAGGGCTACACCTTC. Amino acids: CASSQDNTGREGYTF.

V usage is TRBV14 and J usage is TRBJ2-3, with a possible D match to TRBD2 (5 bases). This CDR3 has 15 residues. Germline loops: CDR1 SGHDN, CDR2 FVKESK. Trimming took off 1 base at V and 1 base at J, with 9 bases between the two ends. CDR3 amino acids: CASSQAGIGTDTQYF. The CDR3 bases are TGTGCCAGCAGCCAAGCGGGGATTGGCACAGATACGCAGTATTTT.

The genes are TRBV10-2 and TRBJ2-3; D is ambiguous. CDR1 WSHSY and CDR2 SAAADI come from the germline V gene. This CDR3 is 13 amino acids long. Between the trimmed V and J ends, which lost 6 bases and 1 base, there was a span of 8 bases. CDR3 region: CASRDGGTDTQYF. DNA of the CDR3: TGCGCCAGCAGGGATGGAGGCACAGATACGCAGTATTTT.

This chain joins TRBV24-1 and TRBJ2-5; 7 bases align to TRBD1. CDR3 length equals 16 residues. Germline V gene lookup returns CDR1 KGHDR and CDR2 SFDVKD. Trimming removed 0 bases from V and 0 bases from J; junction bases left unmatched: 3. CDR3 in DNA: TGTGCCACCAGTGATTTGACAGGGGTGAACCAAGAGACCCAGTACTTC. Protein product: CATSDLTGVNQETQYF.

A few counts support this clone. This chain links TRBV14 with TRBJ2-5; TRBD2 aligns across 10 bases. The germline V gene has CDR1 SGHDN and CDR2 FVKESK. This CDR3 is built from 20 residues. The trim removed 0 bases at V and 0 bases at J, leaving 13 bases unmatched. The CDR3 DNA sequence: TGTGCCAGCAGCCAAGAATCTTTTAGAGTGACTAGCGGGCACCAAGAGACCCAGTACTTC. This sequence encodes CASSQESFRVTSGHQETQYF.

The chain joins TRBV19 to TRBJ1-6; TRBD1 agrees at 7 bases. The germline V gene encodes CDR1 LNHDA and CDR2 SQIVND (reference sequence). CDR3 length: 14 residues. Trimming took 4 bases from V and 7 from J; bases not matched to a gene: 4. The CDR3 DNA sequence: TGTGCCAGTAGTACGACAGGGAGCAATTCACCCCTCCACTTT. Its protein is CASSTTGSNSPLHF.

CDR3 sequence: CASSGGGIGTDTQYF. The CDR3 DNA reads TGTGCCAGCAGCGGAGGAGGGATCGGCACAGATACGCAGTATTTT. The rearrangement joins TRBV9 to TRBJ2-3; D possibly corresponds to TRBD2 (6 bases). Germline CDR1 reads SGDLS; CDR2 reads YYNGEE. This CDR3 has 15 amino acids. Trimming removed 3 bases from V and 1 base from J, with 12 bases in between.

The chain has TRBV9 and TRBJ2-5; 11 bases agree with TRBD2. The V segment lost 8 bases and the J segment 5 bases; nucleotides outside the gene matches: 14. There are 16 residues in the CDR3. The germline V gene has CDR1 SGDLS and CDR2 YYNGEE. The CDR3 nucleotides read TGTGCCAGTTCATTAGCGGGGGGGCCCGGACGGGAGACCCAGTACTTC. The encoded protein is CASSLAGGPGRETQYF.

V usage is TRBV3-1 (or the pseudogene TRBV3-2) and J usage is TRBJ2-3, with 10 bases matching TRBD2. With V trimmed by 3 bases and J by 6 bases, 9 bases remained unmatched. The germline gives CDR1 LGHDT, CDR2 YNNKEL (reference sequence). The CDR3 totals 16 residues. DNA for the CDR3: TGTGCCAGCAGCCATGTTTGGCCAGCGGGAGGGGATACGCAGTATTTT. Translated, it gives CASSHVWPAGGDTQYF.

This sequence joins TRBV6-5 and TRBJ2-5, with TRBD1 identical over 10 bases. CDR1 MNHEY and CDR2 SVGAGI come from the germline V gene. The CDR3 runs to 15 residues. V dropped 2 bases and J dropped 4; count of bases not matched to a gene: 4. The CDR3 coding sequence is TGTGCCAGCAGTTACCGGGACAGGGGAGGAGAGACCCAGTACTTC. Translated, it gives CASSYRDRGGETQYF.

The J gene is TRBJ1-2, the V gene TRBV6-2 or TRBV6-3; tentatively, D is TRBD1 (6 bases). CDR1 MNHEY and CDR2 SVGEGT come from the germline V gene. The CDR3 sequence is 15 residues long. V lost 6 bases to trimming and J lost 4 bases, with 18 bases between them. This CDR3 reads CASSPRPGQIYGYTF. CDR3 DNA sequence: TGTGCCAGCAGCCCAAGACCGGGACAAATCTATGGCTACACCTTC.

This clone was seen a handful of times. The chain links TRBV7-2 to TRBJ1-1; possibly TRBD1 for D (6 bases). Trimming took off 2 bases at V and 6 bases at J, with 10 bases between the two ends. Germline V gives CDR1 SGHTA, CDR2 FQGNSA. The CDR3 runs 13 residues. The CDR3 coding sequence is TGTGCCAGCAGCTTACCAGGGGTTCCTGAAGCTTTCTTT. Its protein is CASSLPGVPEAFF.

This clone has a single count. The rearrangement joins TRBV12-3 or TRBV12-4 to TRBJ1-1; TRBD1 aligns across 10 bases. The CDR3 is 13 residues long. V shed 6 bases, J shed 8 bases, and the junction held 6 bases outside the gene matches. CDR3 bases: TGTGCCAGCAGCTCGACAGGGGGCAAGGAAGCTTTCTTT. It specifies CASSSTGGKEAFF.

J is TRBJ1-1 and V is TRBV12-3 or TRBV12-4, with 8 bases matching TRBD1. V lost 8 bases, J lost 4 bases, and 6 bases stayed unmatched. CDR3 length equals 13 residues. The CDR3 here is CASGETGGTEAFF. The CDR3 DNA reads TGTGCCAGCGGAGAAACAGGGGGCACTGAAGCTTTCTTT.